The 21 T cell receptor beta chains below all came from one sample that was sequenced in a study of T cells in Graves' hyperthyroidism and ophthalmopathy. Amplification targeted TCR beta CDR3 regions from RNA transcripts. HTBI primers were the set used in a first-round RT-PCR of the TCR CDR3. A single record per CDR3 protein comes from TCRdb applying MiXCR to the multiplex PCR reads. This repertoire shows about 270,000 distinct CDR3 sequences, around 15% found once; its top ten account for around 30%. What was sequenced was blood. The receptors shown here come from a woman aged 50 to 60 with Graves' hyperthyroidism that later progressed to Graves' ophthalmopathy.

This clonotype was seen at least ten times. V gene TRBV5-1 combines with J gene TRBJ2-5; the D gene is possibly TRBD1 (6 bases). Trimming took off 4 bases at V and 2 bases at J, with 15 bases between the two ends. Germline V gene lookup returns CDR1 SGHRS and CDR2 YFSETQ. There are 15 residues in the CDR3. The CDR3 region has the DNA TGCGCCAGCAGCCTACGGCCAGGGGAGCAAGAGACCCAGTACTTC. Its protein product is CASSLRPGEQETQYF.

The table lists this clonotype with many counts. J is TRBJ2-3 and V is TRBV2; TRBD2 might be the D (6 bases). Germline values: CDR1 SNHLY, CDR2 FYNNEI. The CDR3 is 17 residues long. The V end lost 8 bases, the J end lost 0 bases, and 21 bases lay between the germline ends. The CDR3 here is CASSKGFSGTSTDTQYF. In DNA form, the CDR3 reads TGTGCCAGCTCAAAAGGTTTTTCCGGGACTAGCACAGATACGCAGTATTTT.

This clonotype came up a few times. The chain has TRBV6-1 and TRBJ1-4; D is uncertain. CDR3 length: 12 amino acids. CDR1 MNHNS and CDR2 SASEGT come from the germline V gene. V was trimmed by 6 bases and J by 4 bases, leaving 6 bases between them. The CDR3 is CASRSFNEKLFF. The CDR3 coding sequence is TGTGCCAGCAGGTCTTTTAATGAAAAACTGTTTTTT.

This clonotype was detected ten times or more. The chain couples TRBV7-9 to TRBJ2-7; D possibly uses TRBD1 or TRBD2 (5 bases each). The germline V gene encodes CDR1 SEHNR and CDR2 FQNEAQ (reference sequence). The CDR3 runs 15 residues. The V end was cut by 5 bases, the J end by 5 bases, with 19 bases between. The CDR3 spells CASSTRDLKPHEQYF. The CDR3 DNA reads as TGTGCCAGCAGCACTCGGGACCTCAAACCTCACGAGCAGTACTTC.

There are many counts of this clonotype. The gene calls are TRBV12-3 or TRBV12-4 and TRBJ1-1; TRBD1 might be the D (5 bases). The V end was cut by 5 bases, the J end by 4 bases, with 14 bases between. The CDR3 has 14 amino acids. The CDR3 spells CASSKGWGTTEAFF. The CDR3, as DNA: TGTGCCAGCAGTAAGGGCTGGGGGACCACTGAAGCTTTCTTT.

This clonotype has a count of ten or more. The V gene is TRBV30, the J gene TRBJ1-2, with D possibly matching TRBD1 (5 bases). Germline V gives CDR1 GTSNPN, CDR2 SVGIG (reference sequence). V was cut by 3 bases and J by 7 bases, with 18 bases left in between. This CDR3 comprises 14 residues. CDR3 amino acids: CAWRGGTRFFGYTF. The CDR3 bases are TGTGCCTGGAGAGGCGGGACTCGTTTTTTTGGCTACACCTTC.

This clonotype has at least ten counts. V and J are TRBV29-1 and TRBJ2-3; D might be TRBD1 (6 bases). CDR3 length: 12 residues. V lost 6 bases and J 3 bases, leaving 10 bases between the germline ends. Per germline, CDR1 SQVTM and CDR2 ANQGSEA. The CDR3 coding sequence is TGCAGCGTGACCACAGGGACAGATACGCAGTATTTT. Translation: CSVTTGTDTQYF.

In this sample, this clonotype turned up many times. V usage is TRBV24-1 and J usage is TRBJ2-1; 7 bases align to TRBD1. V lost 4 bases, J lost 7 bases, and 15 bases stayed unmatched. The CDR3 is 17 amino acids. The germline gives CDR1 KGHDR, CDR2 SFDVKD. The CDR3 reads CATSDYSSSGQTNEQFF. CDR3 nucleotide sequence: TGTGCCACCAGTGACTATTCGTCATCGGGACAGACGAATGAGCAGTTCTTC.

V gene TRBV20-1 combines with J gene TRBJ2-7; maybe TRBD2 (5 bases). The CDR3 runs to 12 residues. With 6 bases removed from V and 4 bases from J, the gap between germline ends came to 13 bases. The V gene's germline CDR1 is DFQATT and CDR2 SNEGSKA (reference sequence). In DNA, the CDR3 is TGCAGTGCCGAGGGTCCGGGGTACGAGCAGTACTTC. Protein product: CSAEGPGYEQYF.

This clonotype was seen more than once but under ten times. The chain recombines TRBV6-2 or TRBV6-3 with TRBJ2-7; 13 nucleotides align to TRBD2. The CDR3 loop spans 18 amino acids. The germline V gene has CDR1 MNHEY and CDR2 SVGEGT. V shed 1 base, J shed 4 bases, and the junction held 10 bases outside the gene matches. CDR3 residues: CASSYLVRLAGGLYEQYF. The CDR3, as DNA: TGTGCCAGCAGTTACTTAGTCAGACTAGCGGGAGGTTTATACGAGCAGTACTTC.

This clonotype was recorded at least ten times. V and J are TRBV7-3 and TRBJ2-7, with D unclear. This CDR3 has 14 residues. V lost 5 bases and J 4 bases, leaving 15 bases between the germline ends. The germline V gene has CDR1 SGHTA and CDR2 FQGTGA. CDR3 protein: CASSPPGRGYEQYF. CDR3 sequence (DNA): TGTGCCAGCAGCCCACCGGGTCGCGGTTACGAGCAGTACTTC.

This clonotype appeared many times. V and J are TRBV2 and TRBJ2-1; D may be TRBD1 (6 bases). CDR1 and CDR2 from the germline V gene are SNHLY and FYNNEI. Between the trimmed V and J ends, which lost 6 bases and 7 bases, there was a span of 10 bases. There are 12 residues in the CDR3. The CDR3 loop is CASREQGNEQFF. In DNA, the CDR3 is TGTGCCAGCAGGGAACAGGGAAATGAGCAGTTCTTC.

The table lists this clonotype with a few counts. V and J are TRBV28 and TRBJ2-1; 12 positions agree with TRBD2. The CDR3 extends over 16 amino acids. The V and J ends lost 6 bases and 6 bases, in that order; junction bases with no gene match: 9. Germline V gene lookup returns CDR1 MDHEN and CDR2 SYDVKM. CDR3: CASSRASSGRGNEQFF. CDR3 in DNA: TGTGCCAGCAGCCGTGCCTCTAGCGGGAGGGGCAATGAGCAGTTCTTC.

The V call is TRBV5-8, the J call TRBJ2-2; perhaps D is TRBD1 or TRBD2 (7 bases each). The CDR3 is 14 residues long. The germline V gene encodes CDR1 SGHTS and CDR2 YDEGEE. V was trimmed by 7 bases and J by 3 bases, leaving 13 bases between them. CDR3 nucleotide sequence: TGTGCCAGCGGGAGGGACAGCCACACCGGGGAGCTGTTTTTT. Amino acid sequence: CASGRDSHTGELFF.

This clonotype appeared many times. This chain joins TRBV28 and TRBJ2-7, with 7 bases lining up with TRBD1. The CDR3 sequence is 16 residues long. J gave up 3 bases and V 4 bases, and 12 bases lay outside the gene matches. Germline CDR1 MDHEN, CDR2 SYDVKM. In DNA form, the CDR3 reads TGTGCCAGCAGTTCGCCACAGGGGTACGCCCTCTACGAGCAGTACTTC. Translated, it gives CASSSPQGYALYEQYF.

This clonotype is labeled as medium-sized. V is TRBV6-1 and J is TRBJ1-1; D is perhaps TRBD1 (5 bases). The CDR3 is 14 residues long. Trimming pared 8 bases from V and 1 base from J, leaving 14 bases between. Per germline, CDR1 MNHNS and CDR2 SASEGT. Written as DNA, the CDR3 is TGTGCCAGCGGACGGGCAGGGAGGAACACTGAAGCTTTCTTT. Protein product: CASGRAGRNTEAFF.

The sample holds many counts of this clonotype. The rearrangement links TRBV6-1 to TRBJ2-5; 8 nucleotides match TRBD2. CDR3 size: 14 residues. Germline-derived CDR1 and CDR2 are MNHNS and SASEGT. With V trimmed by 5 bases and J by 7 bases, 9 bases remained unmatched. DNA for the CDR3: TGTGCCAGCAGTTTTGAGCGGGAGTTCAGGACCCAGTACTTC. Translating it yields CASSFEREFRTQYF.

This clonotype was picked up many times. This chain uses TRBV5-1 with TRBJ2-2; TRBD2 might be the D (5 bases). The CDR3 runs to 14 residues. CDR1 and CDR2 from the germline V gene are SGHRS and YFSETQ. Trimming shortened V by 0 bases and J by 7 bases, and 10 bases separated the two germline ends. The CDR3 protein is CASSLDSGSGELFF. For the CDR3, the DNA is TGCGCCAGCAGCTTGGATAGTGGGAGCGGGGAGCTGTTTTTT.

This chain joins TRBV14 and TRBJ1-1, with TRBD1 matching over 8 bases. Germline assignment: CDR1 SGHDN and CDR2 FVKESK. The CDR3 is 16 residues long. V lost 1 base to trimming and J lost 1 base; unmatched junction nucleotides: 5. CDR3: CASSQGQGLANTEAFF. The DNA of the CDR3 is TGTGCCAGCAGCCAAGGACAGGGGTTGGCGAACACTGAAGCTTTCTTT.

The sample holds many counts of this clonotype. CDR3 in amino acids: CAWSPRDRPYNEQFF. As DNA, the CDR3 is TGTGCCTGGAGCCCTCGGGACAGACCGTACAATGAGCAGTTCTTC. The chain combines TRBV30 with TRBJ2-1, with 7 nucleotides matching TRBD1. The V gene's germline CDR1 is GTSNPN and CDR2 SVGIG (reference sequence). The length of the CDR3 is 15 residues. V was pared by 3 bases and J by 4 bases, with 9 bases of the junction left unmatched.

This clonotype was picked up many times. The gene calls are TRBV11-2 and TRBJ2-3, with 8 bases lining up with TRBD2. CDR3 length: 15 amino acids. Germline V gene sequence: CDR1 SGHAT, CDR2 FQNNGV. V shed 1 base and J 4 bases; nucleotides not matched to a gene: 4. The chain's CDR3 is CASSLAGGLADTQYF. The CDR3 DNA sequence: TGTGCCAGCAGCTTAGCGGGAGGGCTGGCAGATACGCAGTATTTT.